This TCR beta chain was found in a study of PD-L1 blockade in urothelial cancer. Repertoires were generated with immunoSEQ multiplex PCR, while TCRdb's copy carries only in-frame clones and drops some. Seen here are around 49,000 clones, more than 75% observed once, and the top ten hold approximately 2.5%. Specified time point: peripheral blood 6 weeks after treatment start. From germline, CDR1 is SGHDT and CDR2 YYEEEE. Unmatched junction bases numbered 12, after V lost 4 bases and J lost 5 bases. The length of the CDR3 is 16 residues. Specimen: PBMCs, collected around atezolizumab (anti-PD-L1) treatment. This chain joins TRBV5-6 and TRBJ1-1; 9 nucleotides align to TRBD1. The source of this sequence is a man aged 55 to 70 with urothelial cancer. Here the CDR3 DNA reads TGTGCCAGCAGCCGTATCGCCCCGACAGGGGGGACTGAAGCTTTCTTT. As protein: CASSRIAPTGGTEAFF.